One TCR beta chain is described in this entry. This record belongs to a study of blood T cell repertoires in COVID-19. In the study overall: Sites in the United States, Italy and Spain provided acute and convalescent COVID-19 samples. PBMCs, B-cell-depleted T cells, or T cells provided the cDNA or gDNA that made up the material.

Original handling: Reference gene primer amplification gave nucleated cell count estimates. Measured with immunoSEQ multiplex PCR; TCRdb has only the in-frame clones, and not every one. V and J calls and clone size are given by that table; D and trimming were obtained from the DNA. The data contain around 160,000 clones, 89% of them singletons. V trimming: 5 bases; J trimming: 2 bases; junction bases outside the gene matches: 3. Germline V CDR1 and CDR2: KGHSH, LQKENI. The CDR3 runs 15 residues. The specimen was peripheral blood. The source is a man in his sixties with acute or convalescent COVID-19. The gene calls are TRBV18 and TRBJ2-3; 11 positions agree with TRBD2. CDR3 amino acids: CASSTTSGVTDTQYF. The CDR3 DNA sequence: TGTGCCAGCTCAACGACTAGCGGGGTCACAGATACGCAGTATTTT.